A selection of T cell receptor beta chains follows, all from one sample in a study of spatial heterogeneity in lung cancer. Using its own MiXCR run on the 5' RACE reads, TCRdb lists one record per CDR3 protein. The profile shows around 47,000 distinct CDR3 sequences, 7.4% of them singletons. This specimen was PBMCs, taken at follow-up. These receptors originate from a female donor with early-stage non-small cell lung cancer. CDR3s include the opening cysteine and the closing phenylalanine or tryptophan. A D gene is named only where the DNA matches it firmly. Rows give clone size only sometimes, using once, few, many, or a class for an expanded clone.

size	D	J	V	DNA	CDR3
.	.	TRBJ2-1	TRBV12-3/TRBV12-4	TGTGCCAGCAGTCCGAGGGCCACCAAAAAGGAGAATGAGCAGTTCTTC	CASSPRATKKENEQFF
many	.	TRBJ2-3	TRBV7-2	TGTGCCAGCAGCGGCGCCTTACGGGGTACGCAGTATTTT	CASSGALRGTQYF
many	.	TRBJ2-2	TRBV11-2	TGTGCCAGCAGCGTTGGACGGTCCTCCGGGGAGCTGTTTTTT	CASSVGRSSGELFF
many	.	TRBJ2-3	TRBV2	TGTGCCAGCAGCATTGAAGGGGGGGCTCTCCCAGATACGCAGTATTTT	CASSIEGGALPDTQYF
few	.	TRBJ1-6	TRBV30	TGTGCCTGGAGATTGGGGGCAGGGAATTCACCCCTCCACTTT	CAWRLGAGNSPLHF
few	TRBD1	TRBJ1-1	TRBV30	TGTGCGGGACAGGGAGTAACTGAAGCTTTCTTT	CAGQGVTEAFF
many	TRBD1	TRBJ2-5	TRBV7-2	TGTGCCAGCAGAGACAGGGTAGGAGAGACCCAGTACTTC	CASRDRVGETQYF
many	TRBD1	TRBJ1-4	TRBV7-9	TGTGCCAGCAGCTCGGGACAGGGCTTCGAAAAACTGTTTTTT	CASSSGQGFEKLFF
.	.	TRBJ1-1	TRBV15	TGTGCCACCAGCAGAGATCGATGGGCCACTGAAGCTTTCTTT	CATSRDRWATEAFF
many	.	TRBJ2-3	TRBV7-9	TGTGCCAGCAGCCTGGCAAGGGGGGCAGATACGCAGTATTTT	CASSLARGADTQYF
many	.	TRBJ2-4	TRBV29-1	TGCAGCGTTATCTTCTCGGCGGAAATTCAGTACTTC	CSVIFSAEIQYF
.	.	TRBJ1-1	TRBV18	TGTGCCAGCTCACCGGGGGGACCGAACACTGAAGCTTTCTTT	CASSPGGPNTEAFF
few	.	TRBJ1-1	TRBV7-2	TGTGCCAGCAGCTTAGATGGCGGGGGACCTGAAGCTTTCTTT	CASSLDGGGPEAFF
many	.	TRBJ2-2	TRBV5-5	TGTGCCAGCAGAGCAGCTGCGAACACCGGGGAGCTGTTTTTT	CASRAAANTGELFF
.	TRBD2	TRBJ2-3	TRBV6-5	TGTGCCAGCAGTTACTCGTATCCGGGACTAGCGGACACAGATACGCAGTATTTT	CASSYSYPGLADTDTQYF
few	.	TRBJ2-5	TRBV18	TGTGCCAGCTCACCACCGGGGTTGGAGACCCAGTACTTC	CASSPPGLETQYF
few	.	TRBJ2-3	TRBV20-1	TGCAGTGCTTTAGGGGGGTCATCAGGCACAGATACGCAGTATTTT	CSALGGSSGTDTQYF
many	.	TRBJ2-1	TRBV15	TGTGCCACCAGCCCACTAGGGCGGGGGCAGCTGGACGACAATGAGCAGTTCTTC	CATSPLGRGQLDDNEQFF
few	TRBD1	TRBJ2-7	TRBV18	TGTGCCAGCTCACCAATAGGGACAGGGGCCTACGAGCAGTACTTC	CASSPIGTGAYEQYF
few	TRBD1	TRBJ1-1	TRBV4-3	TGCGCCAGCAGCCGAAGGGGGCAACAGGTCTCCGAAGCTTTCTTT	CASSRRGQQVSEAFF
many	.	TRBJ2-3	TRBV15	TGTGCCACCAGCAGGGGTGGGAGCACAGATACGCAGTATTTT	CATSRGGSTDTQYF
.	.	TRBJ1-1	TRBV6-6	TGTGCCTGCCGGGAACAGCTTAACACTGAAGCTTTCTTT	CACREQLNTEAFF
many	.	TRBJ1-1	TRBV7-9	TGTGCCAGCACCCTCGGGAGTATTGAAGCTTTCTTT	CASTLGSIEAFF
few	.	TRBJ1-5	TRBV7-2	TGTGCCAGCAGCTTAGATTGGTCTCCCCAGCCCCAGCATTTT	CASSLDWSPQPQHF
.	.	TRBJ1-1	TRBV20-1	TGCAGTGCTAGAGCATGGACACCGAACACTGAAGCTTTCTTT	CSARAWTPNTEAFF
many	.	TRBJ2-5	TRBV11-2	TGTGCCAGCAGCCTCGGCAGGGCTGAGGCCCAGTACTTC	CASSLGRAEAQYF
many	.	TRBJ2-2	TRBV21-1	TGTGCCAGCAGCAAAATAGGGACAAAGTCGAACACCGGGGAGCTGTTTTTT	CASSKIGTKSNTGELFF
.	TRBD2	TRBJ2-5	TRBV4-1	TGCGCCAGCAGCCAAGATCATTTAGGACTAGCGGGGGAAGGGTACCAAGAGACCCAGTACTTC	CASSQDHLGLAGEGYQETQYF
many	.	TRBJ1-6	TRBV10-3	TGTGCCATCAGTGAGAGGGACCGCGGTTCACCCCTCCACTTT	CAISERDRGSPLHF
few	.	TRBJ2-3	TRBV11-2	TGTGCCAGCAGCTTTCAGACCGGGACTCCAGTCGATACGCAGTATTTT	CASSFQTGTPVDTQYF
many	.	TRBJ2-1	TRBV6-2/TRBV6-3	TGTGCCAGCAGTTACCATCAAAATGAGCAGTTCTTC	CASSYHQNEQFF
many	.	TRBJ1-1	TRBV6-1	TGTGCCAGCAGTGACCCCCAGCTTCCACCGAACACTGAAGCTTTCTTT	CASSDPQLPPNTEAFF
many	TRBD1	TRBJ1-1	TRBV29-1	TGCAGCGTTGATTCAGGGGGGAACACTGAAGCTTTCTTT	CSVDSGGNTEAFF
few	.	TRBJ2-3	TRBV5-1	TGCGCCAGCAGCTTGGCCGGGGGTATTGATCAGGCAGATACGCAGTATTTT	CASSLAGGIDQADTQYF
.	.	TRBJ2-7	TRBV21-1	TGTGCCAGCAGCCTACGCCAGAAGTTGCAGGGGGGGTCAAACTCCTACGAGCAGTACTTC	CASSLRQKLQGGSNSYEQYF
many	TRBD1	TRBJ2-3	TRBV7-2	TGTGCCAGCAGCTCGCAGGGGGCCTGGGGGTATTTT	CASSSQGAWGYF
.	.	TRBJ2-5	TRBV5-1	TGCGCCAGCAGCTTGTCGTTCGGGGGAGGCCAAGAGACCCAGTACTTC	CASSLSFGGGQETQYF
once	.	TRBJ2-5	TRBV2	TGTGCCAGCGATCTGCTTCTAAACACCCAGTACTTC	CASDLLLNTQYF
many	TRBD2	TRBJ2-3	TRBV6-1	TGTGCCAGCAGCTCTGGACTAGCGTCTATGGATACGCAGTATTTT	CASSSGLASMDTQYF
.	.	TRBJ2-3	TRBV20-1	TGCAGTGCAGGGGGGGGCACAGATACGCAGTATTTT	CSAGGGTDTQYF
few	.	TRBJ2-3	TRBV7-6	TGTGCCAGCAGCTTAGCGGCGGGGTTCACAGATACGCAGTATTTT	CASSLAAGFTDTQYF
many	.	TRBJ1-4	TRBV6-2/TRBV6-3	TGTGCCAGCAGTCTACTAGCAACTAATGAAAAACTGTTTTTT	CASSLLATNEKLFF
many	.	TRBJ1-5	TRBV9	TGTGCCAGCAGCGTACTTGACAGCGGACAGCCCCAGCATTTT	CASSVLDSGQPQHF
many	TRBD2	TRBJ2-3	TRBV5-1	TGCGCCAGCAGCTCCGGGACTAGCGAAGATACGCAGTATTTT	CASSSGTSEDTQYF
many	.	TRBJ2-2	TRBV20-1	TGCAGTGCTAGTAGGGGGTACAGCCGGGAGCTGTTTTTT	CSASRGYSRELFF
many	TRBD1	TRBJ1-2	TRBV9	TGTGCCAGCAGCTTAGGGGTGACAGGGAACCTTAACTATGGCTACACCTTC	CASSLGVTGNLNYGYTF
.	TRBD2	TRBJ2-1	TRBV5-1	TGCGCCAGCAGCTCTAGCGGGGCAAACAATGAGCAGTTCTTC	CASSSSGANNEQFF
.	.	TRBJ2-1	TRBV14	TGTGCCAGCAGCCACCAGACAGGTAGGAATGAGCAGTTCTTC	CASSHQTGRNEQFF
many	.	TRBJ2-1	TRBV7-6	TGTGCCAGCAGCTTCCAGGCTTACAATGAGCAGTTCTTC	CASSFQAYNEQFF
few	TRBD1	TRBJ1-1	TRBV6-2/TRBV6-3	TGTGCCAGCAGCTTCAAAGGGGGCCAGACTGAAGCTTTCTTT	CASSFKGGQTEAFF
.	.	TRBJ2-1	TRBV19	TGTGCCAGTAGACGCAGGGGAATCGATGAGCAGTTCTTC	CASRRRGIDEQFF
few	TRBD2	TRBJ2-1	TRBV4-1	TGCGCCAGCAGCCAACCGGGACTAGCGGGGGGGAAAAGCGATGAGCAGTTCTTC	CASSQPGLAGGKSDEQFF
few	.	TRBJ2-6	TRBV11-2	TGTGCCAGCAGCATTTGGAGGGGGGACGCTGGGGCCAACGTCCTGACTTTC	CASSIWRGDAGANVLTF
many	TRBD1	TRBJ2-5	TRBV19	TGTGCCAGTAGTCACAACAGGGGGACTCCCCAAGAGACCCAGTACTTC	CASSHNRGTPQETQYF
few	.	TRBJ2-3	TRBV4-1	TGCGCCAGCAGCCAAGGCCCTACCGAAGATACGCAGTATTTT	CASSQGPTEDTQYF
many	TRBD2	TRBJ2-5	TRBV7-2	TGTGCCAGCAGCTTTCTAGCGGCACAAGAGACCCAGTACTTC	CASSFLAAQETQYF
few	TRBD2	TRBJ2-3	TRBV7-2	TGTGCCAGCAGCTTATCTGGAAGCGGGGCACAGGATACGCAGTATTTT	CASSLSGSGAQDTQYF